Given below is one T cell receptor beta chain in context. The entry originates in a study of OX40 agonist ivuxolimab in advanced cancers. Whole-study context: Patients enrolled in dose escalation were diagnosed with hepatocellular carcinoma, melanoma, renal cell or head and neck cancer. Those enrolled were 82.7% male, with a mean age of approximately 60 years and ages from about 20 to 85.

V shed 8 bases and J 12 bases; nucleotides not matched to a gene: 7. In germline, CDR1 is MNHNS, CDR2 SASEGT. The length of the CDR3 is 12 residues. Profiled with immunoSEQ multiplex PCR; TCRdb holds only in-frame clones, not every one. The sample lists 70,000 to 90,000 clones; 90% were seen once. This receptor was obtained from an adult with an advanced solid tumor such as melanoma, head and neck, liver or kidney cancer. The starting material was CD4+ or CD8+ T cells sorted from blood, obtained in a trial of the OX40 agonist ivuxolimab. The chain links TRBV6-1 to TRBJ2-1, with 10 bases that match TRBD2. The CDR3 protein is CASFSGLAPQFF. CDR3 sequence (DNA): TGTGCCAGCTTCTCGGGACTAGCGCCGCAGTTCTTC.